This T cell receptor (beta chain) was sequenced for a study of blood T cells in healthy people across ages. With a J-beta primer mix and a sample-barcoded 5' primer, a second PCR ran about 6 to 11 cycles. A template-switch adaptor that had 12 random nucleotides put a tag on each cDNA molecule. TCRdb fed the 5' RACE reads into MiXCR, producing one record per CDR3 protein. This sample yields 650,000 to 800,000 distinct CDR3 sequences, of which under 45% are seen a single time; about a fifth belongs to the top ten. The CDR3 is 18 amino acids. CDR1 and CDR2 from the germline V gene are SGHRS and YFSETQ. The V end lost 0 bases, the J end lost 11 bases, and 29 bases lay between the germline ends.

The receptor's source is a man in his sixties in good health. The chain employs TRBV5-1 and TRBJ2-5; D perhaps matches TRBD2 (6 bases). Source material: blood. The CDR3, as DNA: TGCGCCAGCAGCTTGGTCACCGTGATGGGACTGGGTCTTAATGAGCAGTACTTC. As protein: CASSLVTVMGLGLNEQYF.